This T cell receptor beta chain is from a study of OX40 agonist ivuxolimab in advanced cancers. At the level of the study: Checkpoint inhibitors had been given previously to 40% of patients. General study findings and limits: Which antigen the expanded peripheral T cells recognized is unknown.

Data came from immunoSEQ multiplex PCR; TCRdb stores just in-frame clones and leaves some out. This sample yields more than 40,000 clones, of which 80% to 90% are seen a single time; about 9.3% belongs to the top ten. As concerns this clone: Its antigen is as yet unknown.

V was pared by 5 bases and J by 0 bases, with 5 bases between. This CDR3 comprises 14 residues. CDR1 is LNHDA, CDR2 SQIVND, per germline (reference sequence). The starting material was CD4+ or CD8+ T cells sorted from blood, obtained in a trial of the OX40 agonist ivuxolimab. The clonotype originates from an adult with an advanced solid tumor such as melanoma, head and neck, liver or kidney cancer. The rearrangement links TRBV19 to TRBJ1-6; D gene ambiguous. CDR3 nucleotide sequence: TGTGCCAGTAGTTGGAGCTCCTATAATTCACCCCTCCACTTT. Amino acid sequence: CASSWSSYNSPLHF.